This note documents a single T cell receptor (beta chain) sequence. The antigen remains undetermined. The V end was cut by 5 bases, the J end by 5 bases, with 7 bases between. Germline lookup yields CDR1 GTSNPN and CDR2 SVGIG (reference sequence). This CDR3 region has 12 residues. These data are taken from a study of T cell responses to AZD1222 COVID-19 vaccine. Study-level results: After two AZD1222 doses, spike-specific TCR breadth and depth rose versus day 0. All repertoire sampling was performed exclusively after the peak T cell response. Mostly white British, mostly female donors; authors suggested clonal diversity may be underestimated.

TCRdb's table, derived via immunoSEQ multiplex PCR, lists solely in-frame clones and lacks some. The data hold roughly 150,000 clones, with approximately 89% observed a single time. The chain recombines TRBV30 with TRBJ1-6; D unclear. Sequencing was performed on peripheral blood, taken on day 0 of AZD1222 vaccination. The receptor was isolated from an adult in good health. The CDR3 region is CAWGRNNSPLHF. The CDR3 DNA follows: TGTGCCTGGGGACGGAATAATTCACCCCTCCACTTT.